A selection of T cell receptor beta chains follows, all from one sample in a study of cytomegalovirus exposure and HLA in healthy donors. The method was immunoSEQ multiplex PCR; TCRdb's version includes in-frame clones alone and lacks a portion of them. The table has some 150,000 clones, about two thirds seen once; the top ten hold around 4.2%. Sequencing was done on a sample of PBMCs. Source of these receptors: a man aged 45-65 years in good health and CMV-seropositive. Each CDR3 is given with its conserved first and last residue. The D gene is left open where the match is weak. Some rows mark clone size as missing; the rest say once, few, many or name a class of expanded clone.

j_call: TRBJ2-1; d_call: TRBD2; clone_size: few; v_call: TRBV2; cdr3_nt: TGTGCCAGCAGTGAAAACGGAGCGGGAACCTACAATGAGCAGTTCTTC; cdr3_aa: CASSENGAGTYNEQFF
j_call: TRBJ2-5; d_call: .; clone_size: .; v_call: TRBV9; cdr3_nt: TGTGCCAGCAGCGTAGCCGGGGAAGCCTGGGAGACCCAGTACTTC; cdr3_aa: CASSVAGEAWETQYF
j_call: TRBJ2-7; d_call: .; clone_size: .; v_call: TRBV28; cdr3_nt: TGTGCCAGCAGTTTATTTAGGAGGGAAGTGGACTTC; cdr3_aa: CASSLFRREVDF
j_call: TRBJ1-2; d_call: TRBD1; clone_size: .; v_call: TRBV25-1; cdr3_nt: TGTGCCAGCTTGCTGGGACAGGGAACTAACTATGGCTACACCTTC; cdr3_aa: CASLLGQGTNYGYTF
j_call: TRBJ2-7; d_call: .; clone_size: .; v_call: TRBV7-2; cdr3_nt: TGTGCCAGCAGCTTAGCAACAGGGACCTACGAGCAGTACTTC; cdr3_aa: CASSLATGTYEQYF
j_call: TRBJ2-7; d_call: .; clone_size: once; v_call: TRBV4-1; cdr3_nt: TGCGCCAGCAGCCAAGAAAACCAAGCGTGGTCCTACGAGCAGTACTTC; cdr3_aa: CASSQENQAWSYEQYF
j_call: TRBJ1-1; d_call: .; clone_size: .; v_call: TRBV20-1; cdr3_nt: TGCAGTGCTAGAGATTGGGAGGGAGCTTTCTTT; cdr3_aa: CSARDWEGAFF
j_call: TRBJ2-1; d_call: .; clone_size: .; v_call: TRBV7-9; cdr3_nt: TGTGCCAGCAGCTTAGGACAGAACAATGAGCAGTTCTTC; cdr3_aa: CASSLGQNNEQFF
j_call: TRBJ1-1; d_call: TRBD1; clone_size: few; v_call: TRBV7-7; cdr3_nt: TGTGCCAGCAGCCCTAATCCGCGAGGGAGACAGGGGATCACTGAAGCTTTCTTT; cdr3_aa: CASSPNPRGRQGITEAFF
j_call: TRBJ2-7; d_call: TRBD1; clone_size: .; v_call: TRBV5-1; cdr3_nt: TGCGCCAGCAGACCCGGACAGGGGGCGACCTACGAGCAGTACTTC; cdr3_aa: CASRPGQGATYEQYF
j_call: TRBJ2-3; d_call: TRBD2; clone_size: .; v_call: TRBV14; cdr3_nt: TGTGCCAGCAGCCAAGATAGCGGGGGAACTAGCACAGATACGCAGTATTTT; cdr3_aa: CASSQDSGGTSTDTQYF
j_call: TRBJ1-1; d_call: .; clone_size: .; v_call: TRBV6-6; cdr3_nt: TGTGCCAGCAGAAAAACCGGCACTGAAGCTTTCTTT; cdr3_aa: CASRKTGTEAFF
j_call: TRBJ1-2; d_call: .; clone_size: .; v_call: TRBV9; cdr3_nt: TGTGCCAGCAGCCCCCGTATCGTAGGGGCTTATGGCTACACCTTC; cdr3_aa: CASSPRIVGAYGYTF
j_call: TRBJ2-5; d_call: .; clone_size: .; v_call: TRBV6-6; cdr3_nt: TGTGCCAGCAGGAAAGAGCCGACCCAGTACTTC; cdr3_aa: CASRKEPTQYF
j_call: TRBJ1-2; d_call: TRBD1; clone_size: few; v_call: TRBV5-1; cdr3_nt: TGCGCCAGCAGCTTGGGACAGGGGGCCTTCGATGGCTACACCTTC; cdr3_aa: CASSLGQGAFDGYTF
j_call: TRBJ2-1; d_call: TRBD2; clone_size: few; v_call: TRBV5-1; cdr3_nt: TGCGCCAGCAGAGGACTAGCGGGAGGGCCCCCTGAGCAGTTCTTC; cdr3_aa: CASRGLAGGPPEQFF
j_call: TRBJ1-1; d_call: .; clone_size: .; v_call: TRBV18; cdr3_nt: TGTGCCAGCTCACCGGGGCAGAACACTGAAGCTTTCTTT; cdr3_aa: CASSPGQNTEAFF
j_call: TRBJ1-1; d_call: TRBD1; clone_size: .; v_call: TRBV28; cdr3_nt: TGTGCCAGCAGTTCTACAGGGGAGTACACTGAAGCTTTCTTT; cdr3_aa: CASSSTGEYTEAFF
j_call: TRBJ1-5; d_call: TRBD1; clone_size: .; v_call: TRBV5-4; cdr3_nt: TGTGCCAGCAGCTTAACCGGGACAGATAATCAGCCCCAGCATTTT; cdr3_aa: CASSLTGTDNQPQHF
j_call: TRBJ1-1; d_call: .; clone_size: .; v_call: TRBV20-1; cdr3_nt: TGCAGTGCTAGGGAGTGGACTGAAGCTTTCTTT; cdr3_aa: CSAREWTEAFF
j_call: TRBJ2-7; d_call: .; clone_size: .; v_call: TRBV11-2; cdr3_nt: TGTGCCAGCAGCCTAGGGATCAGCGAAGGCGAGCAGTACTTC; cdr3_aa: CASSLGISEGEQYF
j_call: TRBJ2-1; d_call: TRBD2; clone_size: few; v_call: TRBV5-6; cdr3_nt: TGTGCCAGCAGCTTGGAAAGCGGGAGGGCCTACAATGAGCAGTTCTTC; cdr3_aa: CASSLESGRAYNEQFF
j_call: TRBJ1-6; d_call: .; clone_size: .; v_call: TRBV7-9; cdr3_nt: TGTTCCAGCAGCCAACGCCGGGGACAATATAATTCACCCCTCCACTTT; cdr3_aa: CSSSQRRGQYNSPLHF
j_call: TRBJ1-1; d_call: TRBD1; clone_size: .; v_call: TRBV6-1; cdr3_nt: TGTGCCAGCACCGCCGACAGGGGGGTCTCTGAAGCTTTCTTT; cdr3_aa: CASTADRGVSEAFF
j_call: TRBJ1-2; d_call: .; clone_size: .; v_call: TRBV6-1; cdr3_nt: TGTGCCAGCAGTGAATGGAGTCACTCAAACTATGGCTACACCTTC; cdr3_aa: CASSEWSHSNYGYTF
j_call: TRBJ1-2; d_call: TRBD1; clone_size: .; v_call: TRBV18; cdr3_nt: TGTGCCAGCTCACCGTCACCGGGACAGGAGTCTAACTATGGCTACACCTTC; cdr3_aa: CASSPSPGQESNYGYTF
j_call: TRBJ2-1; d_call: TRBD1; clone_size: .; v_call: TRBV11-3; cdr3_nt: TGTGCCAGCAGCTTAGTTGGGACAGGGGCAAGGAACCATGAGCAGTTCTTC; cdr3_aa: CASSLVGTGARNHEQFF
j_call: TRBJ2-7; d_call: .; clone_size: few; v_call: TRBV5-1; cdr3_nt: TGCGCCAGCAGCCGACGGCTAGAAAACGAGCAGTACTTC; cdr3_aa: CASSRRLENEQYF
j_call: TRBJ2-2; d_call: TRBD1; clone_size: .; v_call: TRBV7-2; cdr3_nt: TGTGCCAGCAGCCGGGGACAGTCGGGCACCGGGGAGCTGTTTTTT; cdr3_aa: CASSRGQSGTGELFF
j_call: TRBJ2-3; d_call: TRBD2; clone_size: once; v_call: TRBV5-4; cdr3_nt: TGTGCCAGCAGTTGGACTAGCGGGGGGACCCAGAGCACAGATACGCAGTATTTT; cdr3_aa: CASSWTSGGTQSTDTQYF
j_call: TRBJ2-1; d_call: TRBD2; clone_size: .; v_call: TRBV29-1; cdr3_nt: TGCAGCGCCTCCAATAGCGGGAGAGGACTAAATGAGCAGTTCTTC; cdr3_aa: CSASNSGRGLNEQFF
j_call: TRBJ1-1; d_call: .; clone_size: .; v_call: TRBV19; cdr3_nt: TGTGCCAGTAGTACCTCGTGGCAGGCGAACACTGAAGCTTTCTTT; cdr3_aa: CASSTSWQANTEAFF
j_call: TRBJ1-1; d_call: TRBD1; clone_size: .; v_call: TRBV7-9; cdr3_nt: TGTGCCAGCAGCCCTTCAGGGGGCATGAGAACCACTGAAGCTTTCTTT; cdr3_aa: CASSPSGGMRTTEAFF
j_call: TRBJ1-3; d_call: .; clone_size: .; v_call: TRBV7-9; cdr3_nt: TGTGCCAGCAGCTTAGATAGGAGCCTCTCTGGAAACACCATATATTTT; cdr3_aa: CASSLDRSLSGNTIYF
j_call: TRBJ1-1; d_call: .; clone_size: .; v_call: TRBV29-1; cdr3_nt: TGCAGCGTTGACGAAACCGGGACAACCGAAGCTTTCTTT; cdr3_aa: CSVDETGTTEAFF
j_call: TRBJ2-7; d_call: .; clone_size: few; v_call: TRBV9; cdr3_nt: TGTGCCAGCAGCCGTAAGGGGTCGAACTCCTACGAGCAGTACTTC; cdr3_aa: CASSRKGSNSYEQYF
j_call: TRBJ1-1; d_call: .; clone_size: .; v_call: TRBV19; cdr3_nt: TGTGCCAGTAGTATGGTACAGAGAATGAACACTGAAGCTTTCTTT; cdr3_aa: CASSMVQRMNTEAFF
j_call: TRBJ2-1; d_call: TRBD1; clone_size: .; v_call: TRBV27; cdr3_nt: TGTGCCAGCAGTCGACAGGGGGTTACCTACAATGAGCAGTTCTTC; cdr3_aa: CASSRQGVTYNEQFF
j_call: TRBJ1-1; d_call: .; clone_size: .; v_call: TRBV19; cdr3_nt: TGTGCCAGTAGCAGGGGTCGTAGCACTGAAGCTTTCTTT; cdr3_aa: CASSRGRSTEAFF
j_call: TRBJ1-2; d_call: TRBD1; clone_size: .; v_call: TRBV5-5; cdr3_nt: TGTGCCAGCAGCCACGGGACAGGGGGCGTCCTTAACTATGGCTACACCTTC; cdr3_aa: CASSHGTGGVLNYGYTF
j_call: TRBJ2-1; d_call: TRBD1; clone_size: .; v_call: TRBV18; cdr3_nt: TGTGCCAGCTCACCCAGGGACAGGGCTGGTGAGCAGTTCTTC; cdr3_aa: CASSPRDRAGEQFF
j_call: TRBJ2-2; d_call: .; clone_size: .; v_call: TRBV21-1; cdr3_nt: TGTGCCAGCACCCAAAATAGGGGGCTCGGCACCGGGGAGCTGTTTTTT; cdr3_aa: CASTQNRGLGTGELFF
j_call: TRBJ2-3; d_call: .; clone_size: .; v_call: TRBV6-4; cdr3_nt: TGTGCCAGCAGCGGGACTGCCACAGATACGCAGTATTTT; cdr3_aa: CASSGTATDTQYF
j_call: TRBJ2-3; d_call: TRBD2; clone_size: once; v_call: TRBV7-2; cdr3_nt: TGTGCCAGCAGCCCCCTTGGCGGGAGTGCAACAGATACGCAGTATTTT; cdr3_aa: CASSPLGGSATDTQYF
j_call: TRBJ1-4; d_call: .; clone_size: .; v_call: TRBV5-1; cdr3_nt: TGCGCCAGCAGCCCGGACAGCACTAATGAAAAACTGTTTTTT; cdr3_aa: CASSPDSTNEKLFF
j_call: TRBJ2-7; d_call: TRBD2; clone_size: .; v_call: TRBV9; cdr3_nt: TGTGCCAGCAGCGTTAGCGGGGGGGGCCCCTACGAGCAGTACTTC; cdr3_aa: CASSVSGGGPYEQYF
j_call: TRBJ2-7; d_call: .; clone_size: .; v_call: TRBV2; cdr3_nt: TGTGCCAGCAGGGGGGACTCCGCTACCTACGAGCAGTACTTC; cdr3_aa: CASRGDSATYEQYF
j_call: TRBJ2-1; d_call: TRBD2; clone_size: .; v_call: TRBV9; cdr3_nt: TGTGCCAGCAGCGGCCAGACTAGCCGTTTCGGCTACAATGAGCAGTTCTTC; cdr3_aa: CASSGQTSRFGYNEQFF
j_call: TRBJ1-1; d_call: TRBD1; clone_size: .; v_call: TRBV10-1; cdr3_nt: TGCGCCAGCAGTCCCGGGACAGGGTTGGACACTGAAGCTTTCTTT; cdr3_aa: CASSPGTGLDTEAFF